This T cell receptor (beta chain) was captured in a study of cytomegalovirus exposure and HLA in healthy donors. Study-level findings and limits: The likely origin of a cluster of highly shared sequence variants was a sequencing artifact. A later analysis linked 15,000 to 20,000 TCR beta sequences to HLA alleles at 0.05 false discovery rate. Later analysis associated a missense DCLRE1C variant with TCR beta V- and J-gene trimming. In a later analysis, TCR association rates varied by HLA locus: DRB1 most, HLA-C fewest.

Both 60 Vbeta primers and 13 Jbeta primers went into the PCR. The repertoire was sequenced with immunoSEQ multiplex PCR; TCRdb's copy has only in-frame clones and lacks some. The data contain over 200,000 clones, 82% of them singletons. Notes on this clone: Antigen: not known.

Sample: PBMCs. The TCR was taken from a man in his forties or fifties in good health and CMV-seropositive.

This chain's CDR3 is CASSQRSNQPQHF. The CDR3 nucleotides read TGTGCCAGCAGCCAGCGTAGCAATCAGCCCCAGCATTTT. The V gene is TRBV14, the J gene TRBJ1-5; D is uncertain. With 3 bases removed from V and 0 bases from J, the gap between germline ends came to 3 bases. Germline CDR1 is SGHDN and CDR2 is FVKESK. This CDR3 contains 13 residues.